Below are 30 T cell receptor beta chains sequenced from a single sample in a study of T-cell reconstitution after alpha-beta-depleted transplantation in children. Unique molecular identifiers were used in preparing the TCRbeta library. TCRdb used MiXCR to reprocess the PCR reads, holding one entry per CDR3 protein. The sample has about 580,000 distinct CDR3 sequences, around 27% seen once. Specimen: PBMCs, collected before TCRalphabeta/CD19-depleted stem cell transplant. The receptors were gathered from a boy younger than two with Wiskott-Aldrich syndrome, due to receive a stem cell transplant.

The genes are TRBV6-5 and TRBJ2-7; maybe TRBD2 (6 bases). The CDR3 length is 13 residues. Trimming stripped 4 bases from V and 5 bases from J, with 12 bases between. Germline V CDR1 and CDR2: MNHEY, SVGAGI. The DNA for the CDR3 is TGTGCCAGCAGTTTGAGGGCTAGCGACGAGCAGTACTTC. Its translation: CASSLRASDEQYF.

Of note for this clonotype: Germline and junction disagree at one end, which may indicate a read error. This chain joins TRBV7-2 and TRBJ2-2; 9 positions agree with TRBD2. This CDR3 contains 15 residues. Germline-derived CDR1 and CDR2 are SGHTA and FQGNSA. CDR3 nucleotides: TGTGCCAGCAGCGTAGCGGGAGCAAGGACCGGGGAGCTGTTTTTT. Its translation: CASSVAGARTGELFF.

V usage is TRBV30 and J usage is TRBJ2-5, with 7 nucleotides matching TRBD2. The CDR3 extends over 12 amino acids. The germline V gene has CDR1 GTSNPN and CDR2 SVGIG (reference sequence). Unmatched junction bases numbered 4, after V lost 5 bases and J lost 4 bases. The DNA of the CDR3 is TGTGCCTGGGCGTGGGAGGGAGAGACCCAGTACTTC. Translated, it gives CAWAWEGETQYF.

The rearrangement uses TRBV10-3 and TRBJ2-1, with 13 bases lining up with TRBD2. V trimming: 10 bases; J trimming: 9 bases; junction bases outside the gene matches: 6. There are 13 residues in the CDR3. Germline values: CDR1 ENHRY, CDR2 SYGVKD. The CDR3 spells CATNGLAGVEQFF. CDR3 coding DNA: TGTGCCACCAACGGACTAGCGGGAGTTGAGCAGTTCTTC.

This clonotype was counted between two and nine times. The chain joins TRBV5-1 to TRBJ1-1; unclear D gene. This CDR3 region has 14 residues. The V end lost 0 bases, the J end lost 0 bases, and 6 bases lay between the germline ends. The germline gives CDR1 SGHRS, CDR2 YFSETQ. The CDR3 here is CASSLDALNTEAFF. CDR3 DNA: TGCGCCAGCAGCTTGGATGCACTGAACACTGAAGCTTTCTTT. The full variable domain, its missing parts supplied by reference TRBV5-1 and TRBJ1-1, is KAGVTQTPRYLIKTRGQQVTLSCSPISGHRSVSWYQQTPGQGLQFLFEYFSETQRNKGNFPGRFSGRQFSNSRSEMNVSTLELGDSALYLCASSLDALNTEAFFGQGTRLTVV.

This clonotype appeared a few times. The chain is built from TRBV5-1 and TRBJ2-1, with D perhaps TRBD1 or TRBD2 (5 bases each). The CDR3 has 14 amino acids. Germline V gene sequence: CDR1 SGHRS, CDR2 YFSETQ. The V end lost 2 bases, the J end lost 3 bases, and 9 bases lay between the germline ends. The CDR3 region is CASSFVRGYNEQFF. In DNA, the CDR3 is TGCGCCAGCAGCTTTGTGAGGGGCTACAATGAGCAGTTCTTC.

The table lists this clonotype with a few counts. The V call is TRBV5-1, the J call TRBJ1-1; D is possibly TRBD1 (5 bases). Germline V CDR1 and CDR2: SGHRS, YFSETQ. The CDR3 consists of 19 residues. Trimming took 0 bases from V and 3 from J, leaving 24 bases between them. This CDR3 is CASSLGAGSARGRDTEAFF. The CDR3 DNA reads as TGCGCCAGCAGCTTGGGGGCAGGGTCGGCGAGGGGACGGGACACTGAAGCTTTCTTT.

In its sample, this clonotype was seen a few times. The chain couples TRBV5-1 to TRBJ2-1; 8 bases line up with TRBD2. The trim removed 5 bases at V and 3 bases at J, leaving 4 bases unmatched. The CDR3 is 14 residues long. Germline loops: CDR1 SGHRS, CDR2 YFSETQ. This CDR3 is CASRTSVDYNEQFF. DNA of the CDR3: TGCGCCAGCAGGACTAGCGTAGACTACAATGAGCAGTTCTTC.

This rearrangement joins TRBV12-3 or TRBV12-4 to TRBJ2-7; TRBD1 aligns across 7 bases. The CDR3 contains 13 residues. With 3 bases clipped from V and 3 bases from J, the junction kept 2 bases outside the gene matches. CDR3 region: CASSFSGGYEQYF. The DNA of the CDR3 is TGTGCCAGCAGTTTTTCAGGGGGCTACGAGCAGTACTTC.

The rearrangement links TRBV5-1 to TRBJ2-2; TRBD2 is a possible D gene (5 bases). Germline V gene lookup returns CDR1 SGHRS and CDR2 YFSETQ. CDR3 length: 13 amino acids. V was trimmed by 8 bases and J by 6 bases, leaving 14 bases between them. This CDR3 is CASARGPAGELFF. In DNA form, the CDR3 reads TGCGCCAGTGCCCGCGGGCCCGCCGGGGAGCTGTTTTTT.

This clonotype has just a few counts. J is TRBJ2-1 and V is TRBV5-1, with D maybe TRBD2 (5 bases). The CDR3 sequence is 14 residues long. Germline V CDR1 and CDR2: SGHRS, YFSETQ. V was cut by 4 bases and J by 7 bases, with 15 bases left in between. As DNA, the CDR3 is TGCGCCAGCAGCCCTAAAGACTGGAGGAATGAGCAGTTCTTC. It specifies CASSPKDWRNEQFF.

This clonotype was detected a few times. CDR3 sequence (DNA): TGCGCCAGCAGCCTTCGTCCGGGAGCCAATCAGCCCCAGCATTTT. This translates into CASSLRPGANQPQHF. The chain couples TRBV5-1 to TRBJ1-5; D is undetermined. Germline CDR1 reads SGHRS; CDR2 reads YFSETQ. The CDR3 loop spans 15 amino acids. V lost 4 bases to trimming and J lost 3 bases, with 14 bases between them.

V usage is TRBV7-6 and J usage is TRBJ2-2; D perhaps matches TRBD1 (6 bases). Trimming took off 1 base at V and 2 bases at J, with 11 bases between the two ends. This CDR3 has 16 amino acids. Germline V gene data show CDR1 as SGHVS and CDR2 as FNYEAQ. The CDR3 is CASSLGARGNTGELFF. The CDR3 coding sequence is TGTGCCAGCAGCTTAGGTGCCAGGGGTAACACCGGGGAGCTGTTTTTT.

The gene calls are TRBV6-1 and TRBJ1-4; TRBD1 matches at 7 bases. Germline V gives CDR1 MNHNS, CDR2 SASEGT. There are 16 residues in the CDR3. The V gene end was trimmed by 7 bases and the J gene end by 7 bases; junction bases not matched to a gene: 15. The CDR3: CASTLEGRGRGEKLFF. The CDR3 region has the DNA TGTGCCAGCACCCTTGAGGGGAGGGGGCGCGGTGAAAAACTGTTTTTT.

The chain couples TRBV15 to TRBJ2-5, with a possible D match to TRBD2 (5 bases). Germline V CDR1 and CDR2: LNHNV, YYDKDF (reference sequence). V lost 0 bases and J 5 bases, leaving 10 bases between the germline ends. CDR3 size: 14 residues. In DNA form, the CDR3 reads TGTGCCACCAGCAGAGATCGAGGGTGGGAGACCCAGTACTTC. This encodes CATSRDRGWETQYF.

This clonotype appeared a few times. In DNA form, the CDR3 reads TGTGCCAGCAGTTACCTCAGTGGCTCCAATGAGCAGTTCTTC. Residues: CASSYLSGSNEQFF. This chain uses TRBV12-3 or TRBV12-4 with TRBJ2-1; D call uncertain. Trimming stripped 4 bases from V and 6 bases from J, with 13 bases between. CDR3 length: 14 amino acids.

This clonotype turned up a few times. This chain uses TRBV7-8 with TRBJ2-5; 11 positions match TRBD1. The CDR3 covers 14 residues. The trim removed 11 bases at V and 5 bases at J, leaving 10 bases unmatched. Germline CDR1 and CDR2: SGHVS and FQNEAQ. The CDR3 DNA reads TGTGCCGGAGCCGGGACAGGGGGGTTGGAGACCCAGTACTTC. Translation gives CAGAGTGGLETQYF.

The chain joins TRBV5-1 to TRBJ2-1; no reliable D call. Looked up from germline, CDR1 is SGHRS and CDR2 is YFSETQ. Trimming pared 1 base from V and 13 bases from J, leaving 15 bases between. The CDR3 totals 13 residues. CDR3 in amino acids: CASSLRVGSDQFF. The CDR3 DNA follows: TGCGCCAGCAGCTTGCGAGTGGGAAGTGACCAGTTCTTC.

The genes are TRBV4-1 and TRBJ2-1; D is possibly TRBD1 (6 bases). Germline CDR1 and CDR2: MGHRA and YSYEKL. Trimming took off 2 bases at V and 7 bases at J, with 12 bases between the two ends. The CDR3 loop spans 14 amino acids. CDR3 in amino acids: CASSQKLDRNEQFF. Here the CDR3 DNA reads TGCGCCAGCAGCCAAAAGTTGGACAGAAATGAGCAGTTCTTC.

V gene TRBV5-1 combines with J gene TRBJ2-3, with D maybe TRBD2 (5 bases). The CDR3 sequence is 16 residues long. The V gene lost 4 bases and the J gene lost 1 base, with 16 bases spanning the gap. Germline V lookup: CDR1 SGHRS, CDR2 YFSETQ. The CDR3: CASSLLGEARTDTQYF. The CDR3 coding sequence is TGCGCCAGCAGCCTACTCGGGGAAGCCCGCACAGATACGCAGTATTTT. Looking up the rest from reference TRBV5-1 and TRBJ2-3 gives the full variable domain: KAGVTQTPRYLIKTRGQQVTLSCSPISGHRSVSWYQQTPGQGLQFLFEYFSETQRNKGNFPGRFSGRQFSNSRSEMNVSTLELGDSALYLCASSLLGEARTDTQYFGPGTRLTVL.

This clonotype was detected only a few times. The gene calls are TRBV4-1 and TRBJ2-7, with D hard to call. The V gene's germline CDR1 is MGHRA and CDR2 YSYEKL. Deletions cut 3 bases from V and 3 bases from J, with 9 bases between. There are 13 residues in the CDR3. CDR3 in amino acids: CASSQAEDYEQYF. The CDR3 DNA reads TGCGCCAGCAGCCAGGCCGAGGACTACGAGCAGTACTTC.

This clonotype has a handful of counts. This chain uses TRBV5-1 with TRBJ2-5; D perhaps matches TRBD2 (5 bases). This CDR3 region has 15 residues. Germline V CDR1 and CDR2: SGHRS, YFSETQ. Between the trimmed V and J ends, which lost 1 base and 5 bases, there was a span of 15 bases. The CDR3 coding sequence is TGCGCCAGCAGCTTGCGAACCGTAGGCGGGGAGACCCAGTACTTC. This gives the protein CASSLRTVGGETQYF.

This clonotype was recorded a few times. The chain is built from TRBV28 and TRBJ2-5, with TRBD1 as a possible D gene (5 bases). With 4 bases removed from V and 3 bases from J, the gap between germline ends came to 6 bases. This CDR3 comprises 12 residues. The V gene's germline CDR1 is MDHEN and CDR2 SYDVKM. This CDR3 reads CASSWGKETQYF. CDR3 DNA: TGTGCCAGCAGTTGGGGCAAAGAGACCCAGTACTTC.

This clonotype was counted between two and nine times. The rearrangement joins TRBV3-1 to TRBJ2-2; D is uncertain. Between the trimmed V and J ends, which lost 1 base and 0 bases, there was a span of 3 bases. The CDR3 spans 14 residues. Germline V CDR1 and CDR2: LGHDT, YNNKEL (reference sequence). This CDR3 is CASSQGTNTGELFF. Here the CDR3 DNA reads TGTGCCAGCAGCCAAGGGACGAACACCGGGGAGCTGTTTTTT.

V and J are TRBV3-1 and TRBJ2-7; maybe TRBD1 (6 bases). CDR1 LGHDT and CDR2 YNNKEL come from the germline V gene (reference sequence). This CDR3 comprises 15 residues. With 5 bases removed from V and 3 bases from J, the gap between germline ends came to 17 bases. CDR3 DNA sequence: TGTGCCAGCAGCTTCTCGGTGGGACAATACTACGAGCAGTACTTC. Residues: CASSFSVGQYYEQYF.

The V call is TRBV25-1, the J call TRBJ2-3; no firm D call. Germline V gene sequence: CDR1 MGHDK, CDR2 SYGVNS. The CDR3 is 14 residues long. V dropped 3 bases and J dropped 0 bases, with 7 bases sitting between them. CDR3 in amino acids: CASSEYSSTDTQYF. As DNA, the CDR3 is TGTGCCAGCAGTGAGTACAGTAGCACAGATACGCAGTATTTT. Full variable domain (missing parts from reference TRBV25-1 and TRBJ2-3): EADIYQTPRYLVIGTGKKITLECSQTMGHDKMYWYQQDPGMELHLIHYSYGVNSTEKGDLSSESTVSRIRTEHFPLTLESARPSHTSQYLCASSEYSSTDTQYFGPGTRLTVL.

V and J are TRBV5-1 and TRBJ2-1; 7 nucleotides align to TRBD1. After removal of 3 bases from V and 8 bases from J, the junction contained 5 bases not matched to a gene. CDR1 and CDR2 from the germline V gene are SGHRS and YFSETQ. The CDR3 runs 13 residues. CDR3 sequence: CASSYGQAYEQFF. The CDR3 DNA reads TGCGCCAGCAGCTACGGACAGGCATATGAGCAGTTCTTC.

The rearrangement joins TRBV20-1 to TRBJ1-5; D may be TRBD1 (6 bases). V was cut by 2 bases and J by 7 bases, with 24 bases left in between. Germline V gives CDR1 DFQATT, CDR2 SNEGSKA (reference sequence). The CDR3 has 17 amino acids. The chain's CDR3 is CSARSQGIGHRVQPQHF. The CDR3 bases are TGCAGTGCTAGATCCCAGGGGATTGGTCACAGGGTCCAGCCCCAGCATTTT.

The chain uses TRBV20-1 and TRBJ1-1; perhaps TRBD1 as D (6 bases). The germline V and J ends were trimmed by 5 bases and 1 base, with 17 bases remaining between them. Germline V CDR1 and CDR2: DFQATT, SNEGSKA (reference sequence). The CDR3 is made up of 15 amino acids. The CDR3 region has the DNA TGCAGTGCTCAGTCAGGGGAGACGGGGAACACTGAAGCTTTCTTT. Its protein product is CSAQSGETGNTEAFF.

Notes on this clonotype: The conserved final phenylalanine or tryptophan is absent from the CDR3, which likely points to a read error. No DNA is shown, since the ends of the CDR3 on it are uncertain; the CDR3 is the one TCRdb lists. The chain carries TRBV29-1 and TRBJ2-5. Including both end residues, the CDR3 is 9 amino acids long. The V gene's germline CDR1 is SQVTM and CDR2 ANQGSEA. This CDR3 is CSVGAHQDS.